What follows is one TCR beta chain and its context. This record comes from a study of OX40 agonist ivuxolimab in advanced cancers. The protocol was immunoSEQ multiplex PCR, while the TCRdb copy is restricted to in-frame clones and leaves out a portion. The sample has 35,000 or so clones, roughly 86% seen once. Deletions cut 7 bases from V and 1 base from J, with 10 bases between. CDR1 and CDR2 (germline): SGHDN, FVKESK. There are 13 residues in the CDR3. The chain recombines TRBV14 with TRBJ1-1; D unresolved. The sequence was collected from an adult with an advanced solid tumor such as melanoma, head and neck, liver or kidney cancer. Sequences were derived from CD4+ or CD8+ T cells sorted from blood, sampled in a trial of the OX40 agonist ivuxolimab. The CDR3: CASTRGANTEAFF. The DNA of the CDR3 is TGTGCCAGCACGCGGGGAGCGAACACTGAAGCTTTCTTT.